This TCR beta chain was documented in a study of T cell repertoires in cytomegalovirus infection. Study overall: Public TCR beta signatures marked donors with CMV infection and the matching HLA.

Trimming removed 6 bases at V and 6 bases at J, with 10 bases between. Per germline, CDR1 SEHNR and CDR2 FQNEAQ (reference sequence). The CDR3 contains 12 residues. This clonotype was recorded at least ten times. What it binds is not known. Overall study findings and caveats: HLA-C-restricted CMV-specific TCR beta clonotypes prevailed in the ex vivo response.

One entry per CDR3 protein results from TCRdb running MiXCR on the reads. The sample lists about 80,000 distinct CDR3 sequences; less than 4.5% were seen once. The gene calls are TRBV7-9 and TRBJ2-3; tentatively, D is TRBD1 (5 bases). This receptor was taken from a human donor in good health (CMV status not recorded). Some clones in this sample may be carry-over from other donors' samples. Sequenced sample: PBMCs. The CDR3, as DNA: TGTGCCAGCAGGACCCCAGGGGATACGCAGTATTTT. It translates to CASRTPGDTQYF. Combining the CDR3 with reference TRBV7-9 and TRBJ2-3 gives the whole variable domain DTGVSQNPRHKITKRGQNVTFRCDPISEHNRLYWYRQTLGQGPEFLTYFQNEAQLEKSRLLSDRFSAERPKGSFSTLEIQRTEQGDSAMYLCASRTPGDTQYFGPGTRLTVL.